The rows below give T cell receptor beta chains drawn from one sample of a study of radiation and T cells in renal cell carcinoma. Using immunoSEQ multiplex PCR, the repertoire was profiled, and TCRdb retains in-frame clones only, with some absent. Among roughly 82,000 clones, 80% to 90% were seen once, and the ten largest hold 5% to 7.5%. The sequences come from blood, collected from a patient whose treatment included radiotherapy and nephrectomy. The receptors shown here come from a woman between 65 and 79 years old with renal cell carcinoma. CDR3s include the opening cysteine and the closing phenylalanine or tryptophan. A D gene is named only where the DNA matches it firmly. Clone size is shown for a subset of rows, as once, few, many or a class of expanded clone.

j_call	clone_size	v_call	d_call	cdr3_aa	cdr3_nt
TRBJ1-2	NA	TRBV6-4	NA	CASSDSAGVFGYTF	TGTGCCAGCAGTGACTCTGCAGGGGTATTTGGCTACACCTTC
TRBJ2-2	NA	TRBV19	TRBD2	CATPSKRGVGGTGELFF	TGTGCCACACCCTCCAAGCGGGGGGTTGGAGGAACCGGGGAGCTGTTTTTT
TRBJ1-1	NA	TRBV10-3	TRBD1	CAISEQGGSTEAFF	TGTGCCATCAGTGAACAGGGGGGAAGCACTGAAGCTTTCTTT
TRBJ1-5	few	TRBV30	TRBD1	CAWSEQGVNQPQHF	TGTGCCTGGAGTGAACAGGGGGTAAATCAGCCCCAGCATTTT
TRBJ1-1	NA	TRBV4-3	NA	CASSQERVDSTYMNTEAFF	TGCGCCAGCAGCCAAGAGAGGGTAGACAGTACTTATATGAACACTGAAGCTTTCTTT
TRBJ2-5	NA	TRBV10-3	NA	CAISTSLQETQYF	TGTGCCATCAGTACTAGCCTCCAAGAGACCCAGTACTTC
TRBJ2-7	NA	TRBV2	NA	CASSDVDTRSYEQYF	TGTGCCAGCAGTGATGTGGACACCCGCTCCTACGAGCAGTACTTC
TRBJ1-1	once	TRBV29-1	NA	CSVEGRLNTEAFF	TGCAGCGTTGAAGGGCGGTTGAACACTGAAGCTTTCTTT
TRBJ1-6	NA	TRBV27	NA	CASSIQGRADSPLHF	TGTGCCAGCAGTATCCAGGGACGCGCAGATTCACCCCTCCACTTT
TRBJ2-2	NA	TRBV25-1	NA	CASSVTGRSGELFF	TGTGCCAGCAGTGTGACGGGAAGATCCGGGGAGCTGTTTTTT
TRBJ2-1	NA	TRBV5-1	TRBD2	CASSWGLAGHSSYNEQFF	TGCGCCAGCAGCTGGGGACTAGCGGGCCATAGCTCCTACAATGAGCAGTTCTTC
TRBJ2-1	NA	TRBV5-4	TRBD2	CASSLGLAGGLDLYNEQFF	TGTGCCAGCAGCTTGGGGCTAGCGGGGGGGCTCGACCTCTACAATGAGCAGTTCTTC
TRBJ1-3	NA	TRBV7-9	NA	CVSSNSGNTIYF	TGTGTCAGCAGCAACTCTGGAAACACCATATATTTT
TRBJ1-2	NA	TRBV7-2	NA	CASSLATNPGYGYTF	TGTGCCAGCAGCTTGGCGACAAACCCGGGGTATGGCTACACCTTC
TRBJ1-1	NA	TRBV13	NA	CASSLGMGNTEAFF	TGTGCCAGCAGCTTAGGAATGGGGAATACTGAAGCTTTCTTT
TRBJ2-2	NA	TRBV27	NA	CASSLRDGELFF	TGTGCCAGCAGTTTAAGGGATGGGGAGCTGTTTTTT
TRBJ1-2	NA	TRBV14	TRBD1	CASRLTGGANYGYTF	TGTGCCAGCCGCCTCACAGGGGGCGCGAACTATGGCTACACCTTC
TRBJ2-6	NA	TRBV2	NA	CASRQFSGANVLTF	TGTGCCAGCAGGCAGTTCTCTGGGGCCAACGTCCTGACTTTC
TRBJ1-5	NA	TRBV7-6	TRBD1	CASSPPWWDSHQPQHF	TGTGCCAGCAGCCCCCCGTGGTGGGACAGCCATCAGCCCCAGCATTTT
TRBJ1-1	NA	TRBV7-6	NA	CASSLAVSGRDEAFF	TGTGCCAGCAGCTTAGCGGTCAGTGGGAGGGATGAAGCTTTCTTT
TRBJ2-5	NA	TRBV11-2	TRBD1	CASSLAAGGETQYF	TGTGCCAGCAGCTTAGCGGCAGGGGGTGAGACCCAGTACTTC
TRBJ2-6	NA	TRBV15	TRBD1	CATSRGLQGSGANVLTF	TGTGCCACCAGCAGAGGACTACAGGGGTCTGGGGCCAACGTCCTGACTTTC
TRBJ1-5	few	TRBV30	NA	CAWSLGTVNQPQHF	TGTGCCTGGAGTTTAGGAACAGTCAATCAGCCCCAGCATTTT
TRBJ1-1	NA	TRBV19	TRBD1	CASSLGQVWAEAFF	TGTGCCAGTAGTTTGGGACAGGTATGGGCTGAAGCTTTCTTT
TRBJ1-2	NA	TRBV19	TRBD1	CASSIWVTGDYGYTF	TGTGCCAGTAGTATATGGGTGACAGGGGACTATGGCTACACCTTC
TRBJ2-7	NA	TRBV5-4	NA	CASSPVGLGRYEQYF	TGTGCCAGCAGCCCAGTCGGGTTAGGTCGGTACGAGCAGTACTTC
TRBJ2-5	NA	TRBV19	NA	CASSISRGGGETQYF	TGTGCCAGTAGTATTAGCAGGGGGGGTGGAGAGACCCAGTACTTC
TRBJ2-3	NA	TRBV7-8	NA	CASSLGRGIRTDTQYF	TGTGCCAGCAGCTTAGGACGAGGGATAAGGACAGATACGCAGTATTTT
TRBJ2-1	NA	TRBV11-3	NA	CASSLEGGFLNEQFF	TGTGCCAGCAGCTTAGAGGGGGGCTTTCTTAATGAGCAGTTCTTC
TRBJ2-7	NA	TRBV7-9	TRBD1	CASSLATGVEQYF	TGTGCCAGCAGCTTAGCTACAGGGGTTGAGCAGTACTTC
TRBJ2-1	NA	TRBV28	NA	CASSLAAISYNEQFF	TGTGCCAGCAGTTTAGCGGCAATCTCCTACAATGAGCAGTTCTTC
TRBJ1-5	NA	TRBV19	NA	CASTSLYTGTFSNQPQHF	TGTGCCAGTACCTCTCTGTATACAGGGACCTTTAGCAATCAGCCCCAGCATTTT
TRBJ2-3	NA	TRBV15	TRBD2	CATSRDSAGVKRDTQYF	TGTGCCACCAGCAGAGATTCAGCGGGGGTAAAAAGGGATACGCAGTATTTT
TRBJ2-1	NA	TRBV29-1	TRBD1	CSVGDRGPREQFF	TGCAGCGTTGGGGACAGGGGCCCCAGGGAGCAGTTCTTC
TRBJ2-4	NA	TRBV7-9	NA	CASSLGLGVLTKNIQYF	TGTGCCAGCAGCTTAGGTCTGGGGGTCTTGACCAAAAACATTCAGTACTTC
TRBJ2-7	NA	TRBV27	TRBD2	CASSFGGLAGYEQYF	TGTGCCAGCAGTTTTGGGGGACTAGCGGGGTACGAGCAGTACTTC
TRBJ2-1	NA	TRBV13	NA	CASSLVRSDEQFF	TGTGCCAGCAGCTTGGTCAGGTCGGATGAGCAGTTCTTC
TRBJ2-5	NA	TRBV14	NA	CASSPGLFGGETQYF	TGTGCCAGCAGCCCTGGGCTATTTGGTGGAGAGACCCAGTACTTC
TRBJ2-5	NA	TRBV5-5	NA	CASSLLETQYF	TGTGCCAGCAGCTTGCTGGAGACCCAGTACTTC
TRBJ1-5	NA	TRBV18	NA	CASSVGPAGNQPQHF	TGTGCCAGCTCGGTGGGACCGGCGGGCAACCAGCCCCAGCATTTT
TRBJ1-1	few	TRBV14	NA	CASSRHMNTEAFF	TGTGCCAGCAGCCGACACATGAACACTGAAGCTTTCTTT
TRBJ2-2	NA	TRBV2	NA	CASSAGWGPNTGELFF	TGTGCCAGCAGCGCAGGGTGGGGTCCGAACACCGGGGAGCTGTTTTTT